This TCR beta chain was identified in a study of metastatic and nonmetastatic thyroid tumors. Study summary: Repertoires of blood and of tissue (tumor or nodule) from malignant and benign thyroid patients were compared. Study-wide results and limits: In both blood and tumor samples, TCR beta diversity was reported significantly higher for malignant than benign nodules.

CDR3 size: 17 residues. Germline loops: CDR1 MGHRA, CDR2 YSYEKL. Trimming took off 1 base at V and 4 bases at J, with 17 bases between the two ends. TCRdb re-called clones from the PCR reads using MiXCR. The sample has tens of thousands of clones, around 30% seen once; the top ten hold roughly a third. This clone was observed at least ten times. The antigen is undetermined. Each patient came to thyroid surgery without any prior treatment (of any kind). This sequence originates from a female donor with papillary thyroid cancer or a benign thyroid nodule (not recorded which). Some clones in this sample may be carry-over from other donors' samples. This sequence joins TRBV4-1 and TRBJ1-5, with D tentatively TRBD1 (5 bases). Sequencing input: blood. The chain's CDR3 is CASSQGVSSAGNQPQHF. DNA for the CDR3: TGCGCCAGCAGCCAAGGTGTTTCATCGGCAGGGAATCAGCCCCAGCATTTT.